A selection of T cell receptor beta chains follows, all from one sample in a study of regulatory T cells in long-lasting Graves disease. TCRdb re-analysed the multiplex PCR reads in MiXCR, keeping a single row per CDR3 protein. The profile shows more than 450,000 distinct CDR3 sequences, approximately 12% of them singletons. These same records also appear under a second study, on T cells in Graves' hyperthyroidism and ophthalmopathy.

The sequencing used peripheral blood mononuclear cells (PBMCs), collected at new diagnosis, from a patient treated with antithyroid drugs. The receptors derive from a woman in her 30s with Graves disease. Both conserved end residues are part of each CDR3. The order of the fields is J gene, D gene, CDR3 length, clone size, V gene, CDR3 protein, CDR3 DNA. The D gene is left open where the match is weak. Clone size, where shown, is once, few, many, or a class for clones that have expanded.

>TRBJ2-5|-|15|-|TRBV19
CASSPRRETLETQYF
TGTGCCAGTAGTCCCCGACGGGAGACTTTAGAGACCCAGTACTTC
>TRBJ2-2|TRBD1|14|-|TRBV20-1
CSARTGGDTGELFF
TGCAGTGCTCGGACAGGGGGCGACACCGGGGAGCTGTTTTTT
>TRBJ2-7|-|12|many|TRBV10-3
CATLGGFDEQYF
TGTGCCACTCTGGGGGGATTTGACGAGCAGTACTTC
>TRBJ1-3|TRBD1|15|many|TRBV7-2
CASSRGQGVRNTIYF
TGTGCCAGCAGCAGGGGACAGGGGGTCAGAAACACCATATATTTT
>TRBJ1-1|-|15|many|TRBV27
CASSLSRRQATEAFF
TGTGCCAGCAGTTTAAGTCGGCGGCAGGCGACTGAAGCTTTCTTT
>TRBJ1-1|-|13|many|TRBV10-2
CASSESWNTEAFF
TGCGCCAGCAGTGAGAGTTGGAACACTGAAGCTTTCTTT
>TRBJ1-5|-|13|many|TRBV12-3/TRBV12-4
CASSLKDRQPQHF
TGTGCCAGCAGTTTGAAGGATCGGCAGCCCCAGCATTTT
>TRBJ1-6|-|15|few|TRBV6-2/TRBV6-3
CASSYSPGQNSPLHF
TGTGCCAGCAGTTACTCTCCAGGACAAAATTCACCCCTCCACTTT
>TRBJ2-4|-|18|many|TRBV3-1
CASSPRRSGVLAGNIQYF
TGTGCCAGCAGCCCCCGCCGTTCGGGAGTTCTGGCTGGAAACATTCAGTACTTC
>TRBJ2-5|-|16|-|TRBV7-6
CASSRLTPGPRETQYF
TGTGCCAGCAGCCGTCTTACACCGGGGCCGAGGGAGACCCAGTACTTC
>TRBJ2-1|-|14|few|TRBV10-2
CASTGLTPNNEQFF
TGCGCCAGCACTGGACTAACCCCCAACAATGAGCAGTTCTTC
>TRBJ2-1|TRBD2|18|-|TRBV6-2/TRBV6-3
CASSYRTFTSGFYNEQFF
TGTGCCAGCAGTTACCGCACCTTTACTAGCGGATTCTACAATGAGCAGTTCTTC
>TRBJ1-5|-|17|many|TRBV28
CASSPSRTHNPNQPQHF
TGTGCCAGCAGCCCCTCCCGGACTCATAACCCCAATCAGCCCCAGCATTTT
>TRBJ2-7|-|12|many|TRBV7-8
CASTKSAYEQYF
TGTGCCAGTACCAAGAGTGCCTACGAGCAGTACTTC
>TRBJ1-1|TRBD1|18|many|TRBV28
CASSPPGTGGAGSTEAFF
TGTGCCAGCAGCCCACCTGGGACAGGGGGCGCGGGGAGCACTGAAGCTTTCTTT
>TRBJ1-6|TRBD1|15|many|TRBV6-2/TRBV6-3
CASRRLQGVDSPLHF
TGTGCCAGCAGAAGACTACAGGGGGTCGATTCACCCCTCCACTTT
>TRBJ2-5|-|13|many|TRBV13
CASSFREEETQYF
TGTGCCAGCAGCTTCCGAGAGGAGGAGACCCAGTACTTC
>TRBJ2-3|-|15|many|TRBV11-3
CASSLGLVISDTQYF
TGTGCCAGCAGCTTAGGACTAGTAATTTCAGATACGCAGTATTTT
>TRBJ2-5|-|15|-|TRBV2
CASSEAASRGETQYF
TGTGCCAGCAGTGAAGCGGCGTCGAGAGGCGAGACCCAGTACTTC
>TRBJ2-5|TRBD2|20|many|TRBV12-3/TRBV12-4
CASQRSPGLAGGRTGETQYF
TGTGCCAGCCAACGTTCACCGGGACTAGCGGGAGGAAGGACCGGGGAGACCCAGTACTTC
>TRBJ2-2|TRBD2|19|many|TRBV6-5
CASSLKSLAGGLNTGELFF
TGTGCCAGCAGTTTAAAGTCGCTAGCGGGAGGGCTAAACACCGGGGAGCTGTTTTTT
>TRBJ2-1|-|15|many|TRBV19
CASSAQALRDNEQFF
TGTGCCAGTAGTGCCCAAGCTTTGAGGGACAATGAGCAGTTCTTC
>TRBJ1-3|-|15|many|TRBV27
CASSLDWSSGNTIYF
TGTGCCAGCAGTTTAGATTGGAGTTCTGGAAACACCATATATTTT
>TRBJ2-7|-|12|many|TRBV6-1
CASSDSFYEQYF
TGTGCCAGCAGTGATAGCTTCTACGAGCAGTACTTC